This T cell receptor (beta chain) was retrieved from a study of T cells in Graves' hyperthyroidism and ophthalmopathy. The table lists this clonotype with many counts. No progression to ophthalmopathy during 18 months of follow-up defined stable disease. The CDR3 loop spans 17 amino acids. Per the germline V gene, CDR1 is MNHNY and CDR2 is SVGAGI (reference sequence). J lost 5 bases, V lost 1 base, and 10 bases had no gene match. Regions amplified from RNA transcripts were the TCR beta CDR3 regions. The primer set for the first-round RT-PCR of the TCR CDR3 was HTBI. MiXCR was run by TCRdb on the multiplex PCR reads, yielding one entry per CDR3 protein. This table holds roughly 570,000 distinct CDR3 sequences, roughly 14% found once.

The TCR comes from a woman aged 30 to 39 with Graves' hyperthyroidism. Sequencing was done on a sample of blood. The gene calls are TRBV6-6 and TRBJ2-3; 9 nucleotides match TRBD2. CDR3 residues: CASSYLGREGREDTQYF. The CDR3 bases are TGTGCCAGCAGTTACTTGGGGCGGGAGGGCCGAGAAGATACGCAGTATTTT.